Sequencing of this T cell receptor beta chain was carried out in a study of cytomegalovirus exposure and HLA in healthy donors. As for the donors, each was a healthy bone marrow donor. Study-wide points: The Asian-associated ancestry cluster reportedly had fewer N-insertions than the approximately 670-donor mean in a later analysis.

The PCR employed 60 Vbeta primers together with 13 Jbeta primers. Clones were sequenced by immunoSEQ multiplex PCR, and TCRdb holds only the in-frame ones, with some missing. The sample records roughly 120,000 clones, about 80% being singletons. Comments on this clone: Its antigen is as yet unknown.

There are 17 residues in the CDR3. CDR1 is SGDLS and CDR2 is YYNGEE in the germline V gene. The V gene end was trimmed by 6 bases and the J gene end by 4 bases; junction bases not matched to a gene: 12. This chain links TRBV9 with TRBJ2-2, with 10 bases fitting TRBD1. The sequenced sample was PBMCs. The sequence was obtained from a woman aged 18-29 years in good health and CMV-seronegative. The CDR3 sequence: CASTPRGGQGSTGELFF. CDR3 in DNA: TGTGCCAGCACCCCTAGAGGGGGACAGGGGAGCACCGGGGAGCTGTTTTTT.